This T cell receptor beta chain is drawn from a study of cytotoxic CD8 clonotypes in ibrutinib-treated CLL. Overall study findings and caveats: Clonotypes that were public were uncommon, and they contracted or stayed stable on treatment.

Profiled with immunoSEQ multiplex PCR; TCRdb holds only in-frame clones, not every one. The table lists roughly 190,000 clones, about two thirds of them singletons. A remark on this clone: Its antigen is currently unknown. The identical CDR3 is also encoded by other nucleotide sequences in the sample.

This receptor was identified in a human donor with chronic lymphocytic leukemia. Sequencing was performed on PBMCs, taken after 24 months of ibrutinib treatment.

The CDR3 DNA is TGCGCCAGCAGCCAAGAGACAGGGACGGGCTACGAGCAGTACTTC. Protein: CASSQETGTGYEQYF. The J gene is TRBJ2-7, the V gene TRBV4-3; 7 nucleotides align to TRBD1. Germline-derived CDR1 and CDR2 are LGHNA and YSLEER. Trimming cost V 0 bases and J 3 bases; bases outside gene matches: 5. The CDR3 has 15 amino acids.